Sequencing of this T cell receptor beta chain was carried out in a study of cytomegalovirus exposure and HLA in healthy donors. Primers: 60 Vbeta forward and 13 Jbeta reverse. Produced via immunoSEQ multiplex PCR; TCRdb's table is partial and in-frame only. The sample records around 200,000 clones, roughly 88% being singletons. Looked up from germline, CDR1 is SGHRS and CDR2 is YFSETQ. The CDR3 spans 13 residues. The V gene lost 2 bases and the J gene lost 5 bases, with 11 bases spanning the gap. The sequenced material came from PBMCs. This chain joins TRBV5-1 and TRBJ2-7; D remains unclear. The clonotype was recovered from a girl aged 2-10 years in good health and CMV-seropositive. CDR3 sequence: CASSFLEQNEQYF. The CDR3 DNA is TGCGCCAGCAGCTTCCTCGAACAGAACGAGCAGTACTTC. Variable domain in full (rest from reference TRBV5-1 and TRBJ2-7): KAGVTQTPRYLIKTRGQQVTLSCSPISGHRSVSWYQQTPGQGLQFLFEYFSETQRNKGNFPGRFSGRQFSNSRSEMNVSTLELGDSALYLCASSFLEQNEQYFGPGTRLTVT.